This TCR beta chain is drawn from a study of T cells after yellow fever vaccination. Study-level background: Preparing low-cell-number fractions relied on SMART-Seq v4 Ultra Low Input. Findings of the study overall: Re-detected after boosting: most primary clones, 96% of CD4 and 80% to 90% of CD8. On re-exposure, the response was weaker but peaked faster, at day 5 versus 15.

In germline, CDR1 is SGHTA, CDR2 FQGNSA. The CDR3 runs 13 residues. V was pared by 3 bases and J by 9 bases, with 12 bases between. TCRdb fed the 5' RACE reads into MiXCR, producing one record per CDR3 protein. The table lists 450,000 to 550,000 distinct CDR3 sequences, less than 20% of them singletons. This clonotype was found a few times. Its target is unknown. V gene TRBV7-2 combines with J gene TRBJ2-1; D possibly corresponds to TRBD2 (6 bases). Sequences were derived from PBMCs, sampled 15 days after the yellow fever booster vaccination. The TCR sequence derives from a man younger than 45 who received the YFV17D yellow fever vaccine. CDR3 coding DNA: TGTGCCAGCAGCTTTACGCTAGCGCCTGAGCAGTTCTTC. Translated, it gives CASSFTLAPEQFF.